This TCR beta chain stems from a study of cytomegalovirus exposure and HLA in healthy donors. Findings of the study overall: The listing of 150 to 200 TCR beta chains classed them as cytomegalovirus-associated.

The method was immunoSEQ multiplex PCR; TCRdb's version includes in-frame clones alone and lacks a portion of them. The sample carries 230,000 or so clones, approximately 86% recorded once. V dropped 0 bases and J dropped 0; count of bases not matched to a gene: 8. The CDR3 length is 19 residues. Germline V gives CDR1 MGHRA, CDR2 YSYEKL. About this clone: Its specificity is not known.

This TCR came from a young woman in good health and CMV-seronegative. The chain is built from TRBV4-1 and TRBJ2-7; 13 nucleotides agree with TRBD2. The sequencing sample was made of PBMCs. CDR3 amino acids: CASSQELAGGNILSYEQYF. In DNA form, the CDR3 reads TGCGCCAGCAGCCAAGAACTAGCGGGAGGGAATATCCTCTCCTACGAGCAGTACTTC.